This T cell receptor beta chain originates from a study of blood T cell repertoires in COVID-19. Turning to the study itself: PBMCs, B-cell-depleted T cells, or T cells were the source of the cDNA or gDNA that made up the material.

This CDR3 spans 15 amino acids. CDR1 and CDR2 from the germline V gene are MNHEY and SVGAGI. J was trimmed by 2 bases and V by 7 bases; bases with no gene match: 5. Study members were between about 18 and 95 years old and lived in over 20 US regions. Participants were placed into cohorts based on the clinical history they reported. Per the original methods: Amplification from reference gene primers served as the basis for estimated nucleated cell counts. Assay: immunoSEQ multiplex PCR; the TCRdb copy retains only in-frame clones and omits some. V and J calls plus clone size are reproduced from that table; the DNA served to infer D and trimming. The sample includes about 440,000 clones, approximately 90% of them seen just once.

The chain has TRBV6-5 and TRBJ2-2; the match to TRBD1 covers 9 bases. The sample was PBMCs or T cells enriched from blood (not recorded which). This TCR derives from a young woman with acute COVID-19. The CDR3: CASTAQGANTGELFF. The CDR3 DNA sequence: TGTGCCAGCACTGCACAGGGGGCAAACACCGGGGAGCTGTTTTTT.